The sequence of this T cell receptor (beta chain) was determined in a study of CD8+CD57+ T cells in acquired aplastic anemia. For the study at large: Isolated CD4+ and CD8+ cells, once sorted, yielded DNA averaging about 3.1 ug.

Genomic DNA was employed as the template in profiling TCR beta VDJ and CDR3. TCRdb re-called the reads with MiXCR, one entry per CDR3 protein. The sample has approximately 98,000 distinct CDR3 sequences, 55% to 75% seen once. An expansion of CD8+CD57+ cells by flow cytometry had been shown in patients chosen for sequencing. Patients had received no therapy at the time of blood sampling. Comments on this clonotype: The antigen remains undetermined.

Regarding the study as a whole: Comparison of patients with controls identified some 29 shared CD8+ CDR3 sequences. Patients and controls had CD8+ Simpson's diversity values that were not significantly distinct.

This receptor was obtained from a human donor with aplastic anemia. Source material: sorted CD4+, CD8+, or CD8+CD57+ T cells (not recorded which) from PBMCs.

CDR3: CASSIVSANEQFF. CDR3 bases: TGTGCCAGTAGTATTGTATCGGCCAATGAGCAGTTCTTC. This chain joins TRBV19 and TRBJ2-1; D is uncertain. Deletions cut 3 bases from V and 6 bases from J, with 9 bases between. The length of the CDR3 is 13 residues. Germline V CDR1 and CDR2: LNHDA, SQIVND (reference sequence).